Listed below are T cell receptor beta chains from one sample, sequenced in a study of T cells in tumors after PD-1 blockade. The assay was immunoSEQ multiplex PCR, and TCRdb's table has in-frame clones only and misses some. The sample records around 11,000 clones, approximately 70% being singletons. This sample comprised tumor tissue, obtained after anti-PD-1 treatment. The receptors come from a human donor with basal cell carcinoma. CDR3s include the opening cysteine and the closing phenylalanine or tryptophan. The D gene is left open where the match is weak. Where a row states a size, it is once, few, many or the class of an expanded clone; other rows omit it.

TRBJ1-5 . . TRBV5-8 CASSYYTPLGNQPQHF TGTGCCAGCAGCTATTATACACCTCTAGGCAATCAGCCCCAGCATTTT
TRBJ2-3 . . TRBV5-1 CASSLVLSGAGTDTQYF TGCGCCAGCAGCTTGGTGCTCTCGGGGGCAGGCACAGATACGCAGTATTTT
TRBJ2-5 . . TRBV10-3 CAISGRADQETQYF TGTGCCATCTCTGGCAGGGCAGACCAAGAGACCCAGTACTTC
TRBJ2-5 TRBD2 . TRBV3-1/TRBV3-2 CASSHTSQRGGPQETQYF TGTGCCAGCAGCCACACCTCTCAGCGGGGGGGGCCCCAAGAGACCCAGTACTTC
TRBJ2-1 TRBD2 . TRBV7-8 CASSLARLAGGPGEQFF TGTGCCAGCAGCTTAGCGAGGCTAGCGGGAGGGCCCGGTGAGCAGTTCTTC
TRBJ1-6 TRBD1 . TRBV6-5 CASSYGQGMRTPLHF TGTGCCAGCAGTTATGGACAGGGTATGAGGACACCCCTCCACTTT
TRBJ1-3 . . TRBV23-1 CASSRAADGTGNTIYF TGCGCCAGCAGTCGAGCGGCAGACGGGACCGGAAACACCATATATTTT
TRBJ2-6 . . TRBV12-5 CASGPPASGANVLTF TGTGCTAGTGGTCCACCCGCCTCTGGGGCCAACGTCCTGACTTTC
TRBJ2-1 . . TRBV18 CASSPPANEQFF TGTGCCAGCTCACCACCAGCGAATGAGCAGTTCTTC
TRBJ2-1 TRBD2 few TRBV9 CASSDTGTSGRKLSYNEQFF TGTGCCAGCAGCGACACTGGGACTAGCGGGAGAAAACTGTCCTACAATGAGCAGTTCTTC
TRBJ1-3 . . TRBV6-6 CASISETAVSGNTIYF TGTGCCAGCATATCCGAGACAGCAGTTTCAGGAAACACCATATATTTT
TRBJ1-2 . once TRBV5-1 CASSLDGKGYTF TGCGCCAGCAGCTTGGATGGGAAGGGCTACACCTTC
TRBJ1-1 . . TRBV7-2 CASSLLSATEAFF TGTGCCAGCAGCTTATTGAGTGCAACTGAAGCTTTCTTT
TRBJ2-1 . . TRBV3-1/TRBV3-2 CASSQEWEKGALRNEQFF TGTGCCAGCAGCCAAGAATGGGAGAAAGGGGCCCTCCGTAATGAGCAGTTCTTC
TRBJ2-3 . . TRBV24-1 CATSDPGRTQYF TGTGCCACCAGTGACCCGGGGCGAACGCAGTATTTT
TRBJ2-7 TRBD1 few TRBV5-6 CASSRRGQGNGEQYF TGTGCCAGCAGCCGGCGGGGACAGGGGAACGGCGAGCAGTACTTC
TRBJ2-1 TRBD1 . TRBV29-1 CSVDPTGQVNEQFF TGCAGCGTTGACCCAACCGGACAGGTCAATGAGCAGTTCTTC
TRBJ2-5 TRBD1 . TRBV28 CASSPRGQGARETQYF TGTGCCAGCAGCCCCCGGGGACAGGGGGCGAGAGAGACCCAGTACTTC
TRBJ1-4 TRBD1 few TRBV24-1 CATSTGGNEKLFF TGTGCCACCTCAACAGGGGGTAATGAAAAACTGTTTTTT
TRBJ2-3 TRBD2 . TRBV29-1 CSAVRGGGFTDTQYF TGCAGCGCCGTTCGAGGCGGGGGGTTCACAGATACGCAGTATTTT
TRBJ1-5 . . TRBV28 CASSWPGLGSNQPQHF TGTGCCAGCAGCTGGCCGGGCCTCGGGAGCAATCAGCCCCAGCATTTT
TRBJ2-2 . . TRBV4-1 CASSLRTTTGAGELFF TGCGCCAGCAGCCTTCGGACTACCACTGGGGCCGGGGAGCTGTTTTTT
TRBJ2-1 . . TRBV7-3 CASRLGLSSYNEQFF TGTGCCAGCAGACTCGGACTGAGCTCCTACAATGAGCAGTTCTTC
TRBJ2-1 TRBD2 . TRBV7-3 CASSTSGGEQFF TGTGCCAGCAGCACATCGGGGGGTGAGCAGTTCTTC
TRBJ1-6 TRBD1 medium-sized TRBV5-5 CASSFQTGRNSPLHF TGTGCCAGCAGCTTTCAGACAGGGCGTAATTCACCCCTCCACTTT
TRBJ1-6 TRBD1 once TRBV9 CASSAKTGHSPLHF TGTGCCAGCAGCGCGAAGACAGGGCATTCACCCCTCCACTTT
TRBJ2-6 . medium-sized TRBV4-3 CASSQGGRPSGANVLTF TGCGCCAGCAGCCAAGGTGGAAGGCCGTCTGGGGCCAACGTCCTGACTTTC
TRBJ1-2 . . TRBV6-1 CASSDPDSYGYTF TGTGCCAGCAGTGACCCGGACAGTTATGGCTACACCTTC
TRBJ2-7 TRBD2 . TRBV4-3 CASSQAGTSGRGEQYF TGCGCCAGCAGCCAGGCGGGGACTAGCGGGAGAGGCGAGCAGTACTTC
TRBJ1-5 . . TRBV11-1 CASSLVRQPQHF TGTGCCAGCAGCTTAGTGCGTCAGCCCCAGCATTTT
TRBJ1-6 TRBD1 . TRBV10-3 CAISEGQGGNSPLHF TGTGCCATCAGTGAGGGACAGGGTGGTAATTCACCCCTCCACTTT
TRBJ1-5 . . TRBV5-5 CASSLGRPGDQPQHF TGTGCCAGCAGCTTAGGGAGGCCCGGGGATCAGCCCCAGCATTTT
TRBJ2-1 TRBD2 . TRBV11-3 CASNLAGVAEQFF TGTGCCAGCAACCTAGCGGGAGTGGCTGAGCAGTTCTTC
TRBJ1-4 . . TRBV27 CASSLSGRGANEKLFF TGTGCCAGCAGTTTATCTGGCAGGGGAGCCAATGAAAAACTGTTTTTT
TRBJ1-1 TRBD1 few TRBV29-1 CSVRSGQANTEAFF TGCAGCGTCCGATCGGGACAGGCGAACACTGAAGCTTTCTTT
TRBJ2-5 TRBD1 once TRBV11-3 CASSLAPGTGIQETQYF TGTGCCAGCAGCTTAGCCCCCGGGACAGGGATCCAAGAGACCCAGTACTTC
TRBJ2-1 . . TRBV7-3 CASSLRGFPYNEQFF TGTGCCAGCAGCTTAAGGGGGTTCCCCTACAATGAGCAGTTCTTC
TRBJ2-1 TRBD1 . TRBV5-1 CASSRLYRDRGINEQFF TGCGCCAGCAGCAGGCTCTACCGGGACAGGGGTATTAATGAGCAGTTCTTC
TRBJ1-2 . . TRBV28 CASSRSSNYGYTF TGTGCCAGCAGCCGCTCCTCTAACTATGGCTACACCTTC
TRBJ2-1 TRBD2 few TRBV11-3 CASSFPGLAGGPRSDEQFF TGTGCCAGCAGCTTCCCGGGACTAGCGGGAGGGCCTCGTTCCGATGAGCAGTTCTTC
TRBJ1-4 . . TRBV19 CASSIWQDNEKLFF TGTGCCAGTAGTATATGGCAGGATAATGAAAAACTGTTTTTT
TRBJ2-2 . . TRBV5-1 CASSWGVAAANTGELFF TGCGCCAGCAGCTGGGGGGTAGCGGCCGCGAACACCGGGGAGCTGTTTTTT
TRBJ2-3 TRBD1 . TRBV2 CASSETGGADTQYF TGTGCCAGCTCAGAGACAGGGGGCGCAGATACGCAGTATTTT
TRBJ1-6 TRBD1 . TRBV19 CASRPTGQGAKNSPLHF TGTGCCAGTAGACCTACGGGACAGGGGGCGAAAAATTCACCCCTCCACTTT
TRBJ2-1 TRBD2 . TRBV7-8 CASSPRTSEVFF TGTGCCAGCAGCCCAAGGACTAGCGAGGTGTTCTTC
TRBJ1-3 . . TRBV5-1 CASSESVSGNTIYF TGCGCCAGCTCGGAGAGCGTCTCTGGAAACACCATATATTTT
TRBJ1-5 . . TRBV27 CASSSRGRGQPQHF TGTGCCAGCAGTTCTCGGGGGCGAGGGCAGCCCCAGCATTTT
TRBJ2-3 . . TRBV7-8 CASSFGSGAADTQYF TGTGCCAGCAGCTTTGGGTCAGGGGCCGCAGATACGCAGTATTTT
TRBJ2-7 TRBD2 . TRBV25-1 CASSDSSGEAHEQYF TGTGCCAGCAGTGACTCTAGCGGAGAGGCCCACGAGCAGTACTTC
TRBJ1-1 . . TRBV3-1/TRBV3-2 CASSQSGANWVDRNTEAFF TGTGCCAGCAGCCAAAGCGGGGCGAATTGGGTAGACCGGAACACTGAAGCTTTCTTT
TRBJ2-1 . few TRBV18 CASSSGHVYNEQFF TGTGCCAGCTCATCGGGACATGTGTACAATGAGCAGTTCTTC
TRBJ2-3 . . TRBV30 CAWLGGTVPTDTQYF TGTGCCTGGCTTGGGGGGACAGTCCCCACAGATACGCAGTATTTT
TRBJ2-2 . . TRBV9 CASSVDVRGRDAKYRAVF TGTGCCAGCAGCGTAGACGTAAGGGGCAGGGATGCAAAGTATCGAGCTGTTTTT
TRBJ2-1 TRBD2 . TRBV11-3 CASSLVAGGGEQFF TGTGCCAGCAGCTTAGTAGCGGGAGGGGGTGAGCAGTTCTTC